A single sample gave rise to the 14 T cell receptor beta chains below, sequenced in a study of blood T cell repertoires in COVID-19. Assay used: immunoSEQ multiplex PCR; TCRdb lists only in-frame clones, some missing. Altogether about 44,000 clones are present, under 90% being singletons, with the ten largest covering less than 50%. The specimen was peripheral blood. The receptor set was obtained from a human donor in a cohort sampled during active COVID-19.

This clone appeared once. The V and J genes are TRBV28 and TRBJ1-6, with TRBD1 as a possible D gene (6 bases). This CDR3 has 15 amino acids. Germline loops: CDR1 MDHEN, CDR2 SYDVKM. V was trimmed by 5 bases and J by 8 bases, leaving 16 bases between them. In nucleotides, the CDR3 is TGTGCCAGCAGTCCCCCACAGGGTGGGGATTCACCCCTCCACTTT. It is translated as CASSPPQGGDSPLHF.

The chain couples TRBV27 to TRBJ2-1; no definite D call. CDR1 and CDR2 from the germline V gene are MNHEY and SMNVEV (reference sequence). The germline V and J ends were trimmed by 3 bases and 6 bases, with 12 bases remaining between them. CDR3 length: 14 amino acids. CDR3 residues: CASSFGAGPNEQFF. The CDR3 DNA follows: TGTGCCAGCAGTTTCGGAGCCGGCCCCAATGAGCAGTTCTTC.

J is TRBJ2-7 and V is TRBV7-8; TRBD1 matches 7 bases. CDR3 length: 13 amino acids. The V gene's germline CDR1 is SGHVS and CDR2 FQNEAQ. Losses at the gene ends were 1 base for V and 10 bases for J; bases not matched to a gene: 7. The CDR3 protein is CASSLGPGQAQYF. CDR3 coding DNA: TGTGCCAGCAGCTTAGGCCCTGGACAGGCTCAGTACTTC.

The CDR3 coding sequence is TGCAGTGCTAGCGAGAGAGAGACCCAGTACTTC. Translating gives CSASERETQYF. The J gene is TRBJ2-5, the V gene TRBV20-1; D is unresolved. V was trimmed by 3 bases and J by 4 bases, leaving 6 bases between them. The CDR3 covers 11 residues. The germline V gene has CDR1 DFQATT and CDR2 SNEGSKA (reference sequence).

This clone has just one count. The V gene is TRBV2, the J gene TRBJ2-7; 11 bases agree with TRBD1. CDR3 size: 14 residues. V lost 6 bases, J lost 0 bases, and 1 base stayed unmatched. Germline V gene data show CDR1 as SNHLY and CDR2 as FYNNEI. The CDR3 loop is CASRGTGGSYEQYF. The CDR3 DNA is TGTGCCAGCAGGGGGACAGGGGGCTCCTACGAGCAGTACTTC.

This sequence joins TRBV11-2 and TRBJ2-7; D uncertain. The CDR3 runs to 12 residues. The germline V gene encodes CDR1 SGHAT and CDR2 FQNNGV. Trimming shortened V by 4 bases and J by 1 base, and 5 bases separated the two germline ends. The CDR3 DNA is TGTGCCAGCAGCTCCATGTCCTACGAGCAGTACGTC. As protein: CASSSMSYEQYV.

V gene TRBV3-1 (or the pseudogene TRBV3-2) combines with J gene TRBJ1-3; no definite D call. The germline V gene has CDR1 LGHDT and CDR2 YNNKEL (reference sequence). The CDR3 runs 14 residues. Trimming left V 8 bases short and J 2 bases short, with 13 bases between. The CDR3 reads CASQYSLAGNTIYF. Written as DNA, the CDR3 is TGTGCCAGCCAGTATTCGTTGGCTGGAAACACCATATATTTT.

This chain joins TRBV7-2 and TRBJ2-1; the match to TRBD2 covers 9 bases. Unmatched junction bases numbered 13, after V lost 1 base and J lost 9 bases. The length of the CDR3 is 17 residues. The germline V gene has CDR1 SGHTA and CDR2 FQGNSA. Here the CDR3 reads CASSLDGGSSGAIEQFF. The CDR3 nucleotides are TGTGCCAGCAGCTTAGATGGTGGGTCTAGCGGGGCTATTGAGCAGTTCTTC.

This clone was observed once. The rearrangement joins TRBV9 to TRBJ1-6; D remains unclear. Germline V lookup: CDR1 SGDLS, CDR2 YYNGEE. V was pared by 1 base and J by 4 bases, with 6 bases between. This CDR3 has 14 amino acids. In DNA, the CDR3 is TGTGCCAGCAGCGTAACTCATTATAATTCACCCCTCCACTTT. Translation gives CASSVTHYNSPLHF.

The rearrangement links TRBV5-8 to TRBJ1-2; 7 bases align to TRBD1. V was pared by 5 bases and J by 4 bases, with 5 bases of the junction left unmatched. The CDR3 extends over 13 amino acids. Germline assignment: CDR1 SGHTS and CDR2 YDEGEE. CDR3 DNA: TGTGCCAGCAGTCCGGGACAGCTCTATGGCTACACCTTC. Translating it yields CASSPGQLYGYTF.

V is TRBV30 and J is TRBJ2-7, with D perhaps TRBD1 (7 bases). This CDR3 has 16 residues. Germline V gives CDR1 GTSNPN, CDR2 SVGIG (reference sequence). The germline V and J ends were trimmed by 2 bases and 3 bases, with 20 bases remaining between them. CDR3 loop: CAWSPSGGTENYEQYF. CDR3 in DNA: TGTGCCTGGAGTCCCTCTGGGGGGACAGAAAACTACGAGCAGTACTTC.

The gene calls are TRBV5-5 and TRBJ2-3; D is unresolved. CDR3 length: 12 residues. Looked up from germline, CDR1 is SGHKS and CDR2 is YYEKEE (reference sequence). The V end lost 7 bases, the J end lost 0 bases, and 6 bases lay between the germline ends. CDR3 DNA sequence: TGTGCCAGCCTAGTAAGCACAGATACGCAGTATTTT. Translated: CASLVSTDTQYF.

The chain combines TRBV3-1 (or the pseudogene TRBV3-2) with TRBJ1-6; D possibly corresponds to TRBD1 (5 bases). Germline V gives CDR1 LGHDT, CDR2 YNNKEL (reference sequence). The V gene lost 3 bases and the J gene lost 14 bases, with 8 bases spanning the gap. The CDR3 consists of 11 residues. CDR3 loop: CASSHRATLHF. The CDR3 DNA reads TGTGCCAGCAGCCACAGGGCAACCCTCCACTTT.

This clone was picked up one time. This rearrangement joins TRBV27 to TRBJ2-5; D might be TRBD1 (6 bases). Trimming shortened V by 3 bases and J by 2 bases, and 19 bases separated the two germline ends. Germline assignment: CDR1 MNHEY and CDR2 SMNVEV (reference sequence). This CDR3 is 17 amino acids long. The CDR3 loop reads CASSFGPQGRGQETQYF. CDR3 in DNA: TGTGCCAGCAGTTTTGGGCCACAGGGTAGGGGACAAGAGACCCAGTACTTC.